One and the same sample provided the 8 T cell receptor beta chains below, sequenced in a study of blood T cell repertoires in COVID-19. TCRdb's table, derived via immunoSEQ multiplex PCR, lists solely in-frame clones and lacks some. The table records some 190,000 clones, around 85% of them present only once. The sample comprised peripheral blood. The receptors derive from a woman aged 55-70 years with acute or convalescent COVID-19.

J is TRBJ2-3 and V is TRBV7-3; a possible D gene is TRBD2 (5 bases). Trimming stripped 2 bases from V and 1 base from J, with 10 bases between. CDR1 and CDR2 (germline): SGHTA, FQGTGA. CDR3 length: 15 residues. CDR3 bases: TGTGCCAGCAGCTTAGGAGGACGCCGCACAGATACGCAGTATTTT. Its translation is CASSLGGRRTDTQYF.

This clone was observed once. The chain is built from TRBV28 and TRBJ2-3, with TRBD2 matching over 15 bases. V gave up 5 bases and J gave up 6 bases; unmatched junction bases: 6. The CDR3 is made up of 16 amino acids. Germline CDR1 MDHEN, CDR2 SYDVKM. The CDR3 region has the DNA TGTGCCAGCAGTGGCTCCGGGACTAGCGGGGGGGATACGCAGTATTTT. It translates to CASSGSGTSGGDTQYF.

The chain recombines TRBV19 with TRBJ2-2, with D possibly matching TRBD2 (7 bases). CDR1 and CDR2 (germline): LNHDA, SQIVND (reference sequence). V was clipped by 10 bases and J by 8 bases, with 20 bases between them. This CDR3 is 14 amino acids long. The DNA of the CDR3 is TGTGCCACCCGGGGGCGGGAGCTGGGTGGGGAGCTGTTTTTT. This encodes CATRGRELGGELFF.

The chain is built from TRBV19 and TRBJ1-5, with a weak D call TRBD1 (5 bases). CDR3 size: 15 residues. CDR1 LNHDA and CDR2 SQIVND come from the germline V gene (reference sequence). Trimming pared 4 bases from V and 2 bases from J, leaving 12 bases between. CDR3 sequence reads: CASSTQGEGNQPQHF. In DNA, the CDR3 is TGTGCCAGTAGTACGCAGGGTGAGGGCAATCAGCCCCAGCATTTT.

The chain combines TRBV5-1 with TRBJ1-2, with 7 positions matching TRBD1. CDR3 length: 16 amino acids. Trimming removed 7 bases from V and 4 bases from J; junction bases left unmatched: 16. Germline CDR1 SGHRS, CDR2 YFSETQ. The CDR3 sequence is CASGREGALSSYGYTF. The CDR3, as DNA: TGCGCCAGCGGTAGAGAGGGGGCGTTGAGTTCCTATGGCTACACCTTC.

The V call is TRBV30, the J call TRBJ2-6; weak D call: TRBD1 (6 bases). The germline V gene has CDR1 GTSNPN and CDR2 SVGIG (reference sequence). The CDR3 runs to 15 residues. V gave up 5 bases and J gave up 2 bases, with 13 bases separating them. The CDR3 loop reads CAWGGKGAGANVLTF. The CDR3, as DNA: TGTGCCTGGGGGGGTAAGGGGGCTGGGGCCAACGTCCTGACTTTC.

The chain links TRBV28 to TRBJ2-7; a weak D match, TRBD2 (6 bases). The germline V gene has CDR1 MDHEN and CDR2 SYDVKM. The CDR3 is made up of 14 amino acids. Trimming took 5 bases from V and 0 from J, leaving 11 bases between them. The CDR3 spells CASSASAPSYEQYV. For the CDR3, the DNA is TGTGCCAGCAGTGCTAGCGCCCCCTCCTACGAGCAGTACGTC.

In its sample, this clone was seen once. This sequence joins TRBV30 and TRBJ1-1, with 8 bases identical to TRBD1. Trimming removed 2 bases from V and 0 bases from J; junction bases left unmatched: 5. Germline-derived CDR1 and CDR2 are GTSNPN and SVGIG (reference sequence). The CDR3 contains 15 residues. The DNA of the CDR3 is TGTGCCTGGAGTCGGACAGGGCTACTGAACACTGAAGCTTTCTTT. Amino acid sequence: CAWSRTGLLNTEAFF. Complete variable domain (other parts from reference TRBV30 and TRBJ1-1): SQTIHQWPATLVQPVGSPLSLECTVEGTSNPNLYWYRQAAGRGLQLLFYSVGIGQISSEVPQNLSASRPQDRQFILSSKKLLLSDSGFYLCAWSRTGLLNTEAFFGQGTRLTVV.